A selection of T cell receptor beta chains follows, all from one sample in a study of blood T cell repertoires in COVID-19. Sequenced by immunoSEQ multiplex PCR; TCRdb stores in-frame clones only, minus some. The data hold under 300,000 clones, with around 81% observed a single time. The specimen was peripheral blood. These receptors originate from a woman in her fifties or sixties with active or convalescent COVID-19. Each CDR3 is given with its conserved first and last residue. The D gene is left open where the match is weak. Size is omitted from some rows. Given values are once, few, many or a class for expanded clones.

d_gene	v_gene	j_gene	abundance	CDR3aa	CDR3nt
TRBD2	TRBV4-1	TRBJ2-1	NA	CASSVGGLAGAYNEQFF	TGCGCCAGCAGCGTAGGGGGACTAGCGGGGGCCTACAATGAGCAGTTCTTC
TRBD1	TRBV4-2	TRBJ2-1	NA	CASSQVEDRGWFF	TGTGCCAGCAGCCAAGTGGAGGACAGGGGATGGTTCTTC
TRBD1	TRBV28	TRBJ1-1	NA	CASKGSRGQRGTEAFF	TGTGCCAGCAAGGGGTCCAGGGGGCAGAGGGGAACTGAAGCTTTCTTT
NA	TRBV9	TRBJ1-1	NA	CASSFTGNTEAFF	TGTGCCAGCAGCTTCACAGGGAACACTGAAGCTTTCTTT
NA	TRBV19	TRBJ1-4	NA	CASSIVGGATNEKLFF	TGTGCCAGTAGTATAGTCGGGGGGGCAACTAATGAAAAACTGTTTTTT
NA	TRBV11-2	TRBJ1-2	few	CASSLEAGVVGYTF	TGTGCCAGCAGCTTAGAGGCAGGGGTTGTTGGCTACACCTTC
TRBD2	TRBV7-7	TRBJ2-3	NA	CASSRAGVTDTQYF	TGTGCCAGTTCACGGGCGGGGGTGACCGATACGCAGTATTTT
NA	TRBV7-6	TRBJ1-4	NA	CASSLTPTTANEKLFF	TGTGCCAGCAGCTTAACTCCGACGACAGCTAATGAAAAACTGTTTTTT
NA	TRBV7-9	TRBJ2-2	NA	CASSFGGRFAGELFF	TGTGCCAGCAGCTTCGGGGGGCGGTTCGCCGGGGAGCTGTTTTTT
NA	TRBV19	TRBJ2-5	NA	CASSIGAGSVETQYF	TGTGCCAGTAGTATAGGGGCGGGGTCTGTAGAGACCCAGTACTTC
NA	TRBV5-6	TRBJ2-5	NA	CASSGRGGLRETQYF	TGTGCCAGCAGCGGGAGGGGGGGCCTCCGAGAGACCCAGTACTTC